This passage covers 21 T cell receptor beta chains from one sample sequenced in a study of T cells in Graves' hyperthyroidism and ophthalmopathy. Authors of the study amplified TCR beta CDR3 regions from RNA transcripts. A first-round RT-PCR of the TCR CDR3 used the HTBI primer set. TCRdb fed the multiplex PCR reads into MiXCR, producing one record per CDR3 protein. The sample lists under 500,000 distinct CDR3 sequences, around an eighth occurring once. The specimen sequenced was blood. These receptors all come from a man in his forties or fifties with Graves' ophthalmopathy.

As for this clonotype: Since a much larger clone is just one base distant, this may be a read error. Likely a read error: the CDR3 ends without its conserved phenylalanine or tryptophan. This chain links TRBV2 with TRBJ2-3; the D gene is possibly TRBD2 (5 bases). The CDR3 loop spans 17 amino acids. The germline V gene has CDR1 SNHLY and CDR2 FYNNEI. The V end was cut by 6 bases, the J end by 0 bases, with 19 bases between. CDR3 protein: CASSRPLSRTSTDTQYV. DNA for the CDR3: TGTGCCAGCAGCCGGCCCCTCTCGCGGACTAGCACAGATACGCAGTATGTT.

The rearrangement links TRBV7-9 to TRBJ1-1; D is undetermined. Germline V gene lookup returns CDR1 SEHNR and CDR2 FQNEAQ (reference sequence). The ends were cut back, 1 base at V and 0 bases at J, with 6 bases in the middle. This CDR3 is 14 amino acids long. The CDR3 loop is CASSLEIMNTEAFF. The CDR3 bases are TGTGCCAGCAGCTTAGAGATTATGAACACTGAAGCTTTCTTT.

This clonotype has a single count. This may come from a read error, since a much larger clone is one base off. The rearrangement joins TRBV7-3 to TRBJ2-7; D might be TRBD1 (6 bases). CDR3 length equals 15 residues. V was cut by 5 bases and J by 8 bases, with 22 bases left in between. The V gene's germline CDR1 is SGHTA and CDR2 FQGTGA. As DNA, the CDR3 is TGTGCCAGCAGCCTCTACGGGACATTGGGATACAAGCAGTACTTC. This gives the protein CASSLYGTLGYKQYF.

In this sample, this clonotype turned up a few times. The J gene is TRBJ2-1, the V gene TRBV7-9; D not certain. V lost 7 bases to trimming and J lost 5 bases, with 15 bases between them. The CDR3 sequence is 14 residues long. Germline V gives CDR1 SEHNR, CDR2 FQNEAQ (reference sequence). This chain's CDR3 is CASTNSGIDNEQFF. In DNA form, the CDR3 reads TGTGCCAGCACCAACTCCGGAATAGACAATGAGCAGTTCTTC.

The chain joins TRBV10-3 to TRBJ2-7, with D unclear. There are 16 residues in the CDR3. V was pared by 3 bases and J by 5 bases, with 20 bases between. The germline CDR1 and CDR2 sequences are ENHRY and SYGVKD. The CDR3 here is CAISDPLVGKQDEQYF. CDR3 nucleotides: TGTGCCATCAGTGACCCCTTGGTGGGGAAGCAGGACGAGCAGTACTTC.

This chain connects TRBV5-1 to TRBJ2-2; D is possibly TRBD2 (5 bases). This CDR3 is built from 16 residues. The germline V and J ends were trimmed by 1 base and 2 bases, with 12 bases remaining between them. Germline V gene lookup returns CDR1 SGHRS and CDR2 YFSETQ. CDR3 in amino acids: CASSLKDWTNTGELFF. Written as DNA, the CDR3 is TGCGCCAGCAGCTTGAAGGACTGGACTAACACCGGGGAGCTGTTTTTT. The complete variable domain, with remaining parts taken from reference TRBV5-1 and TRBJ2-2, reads KAGVTQTPRYLIKTRGQQVTLSCSPISGHRSVSWYQQTPGQGLQFLFEYFSETQRNKGNFPGRFSGRQFSNSRSEMNVSTLELGDSALYLCASSLKDWTNTGELFFGEGSRLTVL.

CDR3 nucleotide sequence: TGTGCCAGCAGCCAAGATTTTAGCGGGAGCACCGCGGATACGCAGTATTTT. This translates into CASSQDFSGSTADTQYF. The chain is built from TRBV6-1 and TRBJ2-3; 9 bases fit TRBD2. Germline assignment: CDR1 MNHNS and CDR2 SASEGT. Losses at the gene ends were 6 bases for V and 6 bases for J; bases not matched to a gene: 16. The CDR3 has 17 residues.

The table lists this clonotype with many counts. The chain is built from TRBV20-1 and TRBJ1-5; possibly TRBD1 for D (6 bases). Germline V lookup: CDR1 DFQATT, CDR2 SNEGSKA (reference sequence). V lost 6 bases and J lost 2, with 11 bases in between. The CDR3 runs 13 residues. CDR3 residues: CSASPGGNQPQHF. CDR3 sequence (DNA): TGCAGTGCCTCGCCAGGGGGCAATCAGCCCCAGCATTTT.

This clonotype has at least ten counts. The CDR3 loop is CASARTANTEAFF. The CDR3 DNA reads TGTGCCAGCGCCCGGACGGCGAACACTGAAGCTTTCTTT. The gene calls are TRBV18 and TRBJ1-1; no clear D gene. The germline gives CDR1 KGHSH, CDR2 LQKENI. The CDR3 totals 13 residues. Trimming cost V 8 bases and J 1 base, with 11 bases left between them.

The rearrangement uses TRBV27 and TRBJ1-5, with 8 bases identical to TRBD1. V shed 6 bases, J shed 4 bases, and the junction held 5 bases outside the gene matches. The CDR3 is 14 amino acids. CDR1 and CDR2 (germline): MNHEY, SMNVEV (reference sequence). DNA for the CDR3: TGTGCCAGCAGACTACAGGGGGGGAATCAGCCCCAGCATTTT. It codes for CASRLQGGNQPQHF.

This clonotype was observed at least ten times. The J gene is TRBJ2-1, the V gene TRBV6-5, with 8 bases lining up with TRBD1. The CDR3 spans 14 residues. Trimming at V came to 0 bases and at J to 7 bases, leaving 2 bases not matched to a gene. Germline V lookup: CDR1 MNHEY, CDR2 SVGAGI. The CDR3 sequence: CASSYSRTGNEQFF. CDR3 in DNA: TGTGCCAGCAGTTACTCTCGGACAGGGAATGAGCAGTTCTTC.

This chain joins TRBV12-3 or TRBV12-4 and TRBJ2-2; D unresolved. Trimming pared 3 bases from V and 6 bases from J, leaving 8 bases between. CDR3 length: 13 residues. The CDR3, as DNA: TGTGCCAGCAGTTTGAAAGGCCCCGGGGAGCTGTTTTTT. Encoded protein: CASSLKGPGELFF.

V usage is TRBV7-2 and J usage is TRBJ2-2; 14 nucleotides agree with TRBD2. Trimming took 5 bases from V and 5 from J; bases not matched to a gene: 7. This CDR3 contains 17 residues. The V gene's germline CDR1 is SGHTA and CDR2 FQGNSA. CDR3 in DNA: TGTGCCAGCAGCCAGGGACTAGCGGGAGTTGGTACCGGGGAGCTGTTTTTT. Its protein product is CASSQGLAGVGTGELFF.

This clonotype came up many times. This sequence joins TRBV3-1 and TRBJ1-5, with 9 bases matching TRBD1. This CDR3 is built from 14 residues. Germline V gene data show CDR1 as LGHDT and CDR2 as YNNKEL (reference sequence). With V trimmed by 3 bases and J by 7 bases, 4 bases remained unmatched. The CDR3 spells CASSQGQGGQPQHF. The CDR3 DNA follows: TGTGCCAGCAGCCAGGGACAGGGAGGCCAGCCCCAGCATTTT.

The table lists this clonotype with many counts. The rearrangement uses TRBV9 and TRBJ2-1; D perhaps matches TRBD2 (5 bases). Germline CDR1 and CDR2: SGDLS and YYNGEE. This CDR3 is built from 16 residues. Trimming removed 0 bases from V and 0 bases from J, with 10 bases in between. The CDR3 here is CASSVASTSSYNEQFF. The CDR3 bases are TGTGCCAGCAGCGTAGCTAGCACCAGCTCCTACAATGAGCAGTTCTTC. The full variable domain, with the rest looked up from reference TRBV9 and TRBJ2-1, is DSGVTQTPKHLITATGQRVTLRCSPRSGDLSVYWYQQSLDQGLQFLIQYYNGEERAKGNILERFSAQQFPDLHSELNLSSLELGDSALYFCASSVASTSSYNEQFFGPGTRLTVL.

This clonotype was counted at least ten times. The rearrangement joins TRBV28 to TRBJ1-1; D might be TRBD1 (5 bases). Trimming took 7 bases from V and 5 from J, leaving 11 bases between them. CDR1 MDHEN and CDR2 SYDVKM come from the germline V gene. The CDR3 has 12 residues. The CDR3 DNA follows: TGTGCCAGCAATTCTGGGGGAACTGAAGCTTTCTTT. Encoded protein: CASNSGGTEAFF.

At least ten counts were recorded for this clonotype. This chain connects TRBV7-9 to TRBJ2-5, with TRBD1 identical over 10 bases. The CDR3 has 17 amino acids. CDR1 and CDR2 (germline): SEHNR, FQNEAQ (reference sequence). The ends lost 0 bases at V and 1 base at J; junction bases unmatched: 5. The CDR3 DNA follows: TGTGCCAGCAGCTTAGCCCGGGACAGGGGCCCCCAAGAGACCCAGTACTTC. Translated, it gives CASSLARDRGPQETQYF.

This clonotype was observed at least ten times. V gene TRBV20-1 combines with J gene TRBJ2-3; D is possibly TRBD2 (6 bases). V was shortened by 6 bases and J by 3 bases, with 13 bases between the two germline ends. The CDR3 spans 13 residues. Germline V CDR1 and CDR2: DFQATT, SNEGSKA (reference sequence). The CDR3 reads CSAKTLATDTQYF. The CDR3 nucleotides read TGCAGTGCAAAGACCCTAGCGACAGATACGCAGTATTTT.

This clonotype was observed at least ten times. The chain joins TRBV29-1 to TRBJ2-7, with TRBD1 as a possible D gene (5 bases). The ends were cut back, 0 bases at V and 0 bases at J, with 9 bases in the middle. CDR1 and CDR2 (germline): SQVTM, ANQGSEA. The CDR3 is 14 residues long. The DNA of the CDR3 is TGCAGCGTTGAAGATCAGGGAAGCTCCTACGAGCAGTACTTC. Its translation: CSVEDQGSSYEQYF.

CDR3 loop: CASSLALGTSGPNEQFF. As DNA, the CDR3 is TGCGCCAGCAGCTTGGCCCTGGGGACTAGCGGACCGAATGAGCAGTTCTTC. The chain combines TRBV5-1 with TRBJ2-1; 11 nucleotides agree with TRBD2. J gave up 7 bases and V 0 bases, and 9 bases lay outside the gene matches. The CDR3 contains 17 residues. Germline V gene lookup returns CDR1 SGHRS and CDR2 YFSETQ.

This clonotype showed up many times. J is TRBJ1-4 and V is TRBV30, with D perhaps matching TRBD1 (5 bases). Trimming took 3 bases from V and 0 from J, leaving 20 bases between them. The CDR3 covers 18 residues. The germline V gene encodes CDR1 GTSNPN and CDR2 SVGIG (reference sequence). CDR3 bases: TGTGCCTGGAGCGCCGATATTACCGGGGGTTCAACTAATGAAAAACTGTTTTTT. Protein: CAWSADITGGSTNEKLFF.